This T cell receptor (beta chain) came from a study of control samples from healthy donors and cancer patients. The CDR3 is 14 residues long. The ends lost 7 bases at V and 5 bases at J; junction bases unmatched: 8. Germline CDR1 and CDR2: SQVTM and ANQGSEA. Measured with immunoSEQ multiplex PCR; TCRdb has only the in-frame clones, and not every one. Here the sample spans 230,000 or so clones, just under 95% being singletons. This chain uses TRBV29-1 with TRBJ2-5; TRBD1 matches 12 bases. The sequencing sample was made of blood. The clonotype comes from a middle-aged man in good health. Written as DNA, the CDR3 is TGCAGCGGCACCGGGACAGGGGGCGAGGAGACCCAGTACTTC. This gives the protein CSGTGTGGEETQYF.